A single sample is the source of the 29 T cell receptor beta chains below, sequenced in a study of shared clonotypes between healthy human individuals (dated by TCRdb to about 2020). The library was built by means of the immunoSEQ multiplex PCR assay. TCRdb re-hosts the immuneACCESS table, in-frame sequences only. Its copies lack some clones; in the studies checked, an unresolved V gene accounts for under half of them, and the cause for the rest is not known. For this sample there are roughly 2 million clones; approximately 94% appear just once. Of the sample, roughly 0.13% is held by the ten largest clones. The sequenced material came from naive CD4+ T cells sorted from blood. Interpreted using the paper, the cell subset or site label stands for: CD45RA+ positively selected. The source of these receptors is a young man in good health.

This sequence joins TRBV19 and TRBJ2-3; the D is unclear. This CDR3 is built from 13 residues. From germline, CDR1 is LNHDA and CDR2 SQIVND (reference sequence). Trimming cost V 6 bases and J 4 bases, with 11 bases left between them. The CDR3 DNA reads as TGTGCCAGTAGCTTCGTCCCAGCAGATACGCAGTATTTT. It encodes CASSFVPADTQYF.

The CDR3 reads CASSDRMLMNTEAFF. In nucleotides, the CDR3 is TGTGCCAGCAGTGACCGAATGCTCATGAACACTGAAGCTTTCTTT. The V gene is TRBV2, the J gene TRBJ1-1, with D unclear. There are 15 residues in the CDR3. The V gene's germline CDR1 is SNHLY and CDR2 FYNNEI. The V end was cut by 3 bases, the J end by 0 bases, with 11 bases between. The full variable domain, with the rest looked up from reference TRBV2 and TRBJ1-1, is EPEVTQTPSHQVTQMGQEVILRCVPISNHLYFYWYRQILGQKVEFLVSFYNNEISEKSEIFDDQFSVERPDGSNFTLKIRSTKLEDSAMYFCASSDRMLMNTEAFFGQGTRLTVV.

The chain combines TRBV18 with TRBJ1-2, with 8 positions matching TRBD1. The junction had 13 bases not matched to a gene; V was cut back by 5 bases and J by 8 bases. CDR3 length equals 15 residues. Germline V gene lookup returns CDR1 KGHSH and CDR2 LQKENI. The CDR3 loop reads CASSTAGQDLWGYTF. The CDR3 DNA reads TGTGCCAGCTCAACGGCGGGACAGGACCTTTGGGGCTACACCTTC.

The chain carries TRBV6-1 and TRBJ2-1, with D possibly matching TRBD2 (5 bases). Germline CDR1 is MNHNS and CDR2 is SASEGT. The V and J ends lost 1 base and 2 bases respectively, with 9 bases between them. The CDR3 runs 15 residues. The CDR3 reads CASSEVWGAYNEQFF. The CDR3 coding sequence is TGTGCCAGCAGTGAAGTGTGGGGAGCCTACAATGAGCAGTTCTTC.

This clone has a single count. This CDR3 is CASSLRNKGQGGGSPLHF. The CDR3, as DNA: TGTGCCAGCAGCTTGCGGAATAAGGGACAGGGCGGAGGTTCACCCCTCCACTTT. This sequence joins TRBV7-2 and TRBJ1-6; 9 bases fit TRBD1. Germline values: CDR1 SGHTA, CDR2 FQGNSA. J lost 9 bases, V lost 3 bases, and 15 bases had no gene match. This CDR3 is 18 amino acids long.

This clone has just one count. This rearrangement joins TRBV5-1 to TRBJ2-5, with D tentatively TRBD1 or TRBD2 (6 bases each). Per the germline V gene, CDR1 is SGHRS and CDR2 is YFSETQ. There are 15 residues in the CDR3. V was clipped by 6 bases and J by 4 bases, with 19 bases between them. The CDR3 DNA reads TGCGCCAGCAACCTGGGAGGACAGTTCGGAGAGACCCAGTACTTC. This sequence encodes CASNLGGQFGETQYF.

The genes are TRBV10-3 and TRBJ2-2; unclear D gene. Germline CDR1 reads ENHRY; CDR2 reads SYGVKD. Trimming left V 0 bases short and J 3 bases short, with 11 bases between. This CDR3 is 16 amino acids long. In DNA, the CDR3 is TGTGCCATCAGTGAGTCGCAGTCCCTTCACACCGGGGAGCTGTTTTTT. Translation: CAISESQSLHTGELFF.

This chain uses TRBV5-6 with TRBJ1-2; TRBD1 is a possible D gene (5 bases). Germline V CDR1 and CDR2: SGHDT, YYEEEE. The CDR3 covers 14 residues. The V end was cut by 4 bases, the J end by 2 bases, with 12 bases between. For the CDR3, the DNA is TGTGCCAGCAGCACCTGGGACCGAAACTATGGCTACACCTTC. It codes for CASSTWDRNYGYTF.

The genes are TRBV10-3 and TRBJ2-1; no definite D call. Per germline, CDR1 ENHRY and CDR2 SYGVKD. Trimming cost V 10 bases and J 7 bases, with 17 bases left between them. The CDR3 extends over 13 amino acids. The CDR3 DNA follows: TGTGCCACCTACTCCCCGGCGGAGAATGAGCAGTTCTTC. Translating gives CATYSPAENEQFF.

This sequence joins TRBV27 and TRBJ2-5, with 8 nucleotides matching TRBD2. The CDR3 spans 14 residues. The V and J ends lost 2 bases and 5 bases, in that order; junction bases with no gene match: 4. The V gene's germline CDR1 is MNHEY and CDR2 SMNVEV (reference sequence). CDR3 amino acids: CASSLREGPETQYF. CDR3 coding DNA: TGTGCCAGCAGTTTACGGGAGGGCCCGGAGACCCAGTACTTC.

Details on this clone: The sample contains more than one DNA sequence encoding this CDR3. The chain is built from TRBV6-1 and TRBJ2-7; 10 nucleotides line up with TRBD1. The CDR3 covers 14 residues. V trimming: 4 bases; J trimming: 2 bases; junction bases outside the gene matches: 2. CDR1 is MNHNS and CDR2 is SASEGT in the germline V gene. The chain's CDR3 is CASSGGTGAYEQYF. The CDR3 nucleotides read TGTGCCAGCAGTGGAGGGACAGGGGCCTACGAGCAGTACTTC.

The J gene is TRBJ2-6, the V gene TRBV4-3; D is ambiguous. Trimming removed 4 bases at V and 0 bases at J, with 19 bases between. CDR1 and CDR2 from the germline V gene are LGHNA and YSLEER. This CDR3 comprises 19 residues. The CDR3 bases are TGCGCCAGCAGCCGAAGCACCTCTACTTCTTTCTCTGGGGCCAACGTCCTGACTTTC. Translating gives CASSRSTSTSFSGANVLTF.

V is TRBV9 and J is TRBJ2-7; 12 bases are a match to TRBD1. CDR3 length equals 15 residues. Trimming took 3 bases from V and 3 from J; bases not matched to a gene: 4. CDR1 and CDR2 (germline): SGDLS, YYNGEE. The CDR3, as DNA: TGTGCCAGCAGCGCCGGGACAGGGGGCTTCTACGAGCAGTACTTC. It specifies CASSAGTGGFYEQYF.

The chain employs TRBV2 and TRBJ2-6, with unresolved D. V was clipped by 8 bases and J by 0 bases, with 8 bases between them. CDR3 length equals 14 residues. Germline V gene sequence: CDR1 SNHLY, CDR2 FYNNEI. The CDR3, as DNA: TGTGCCAGCGGTTCCTTCTCTGGGGCCAACGTCCTGACTTTC. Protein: CASGSFSGANVLTF.

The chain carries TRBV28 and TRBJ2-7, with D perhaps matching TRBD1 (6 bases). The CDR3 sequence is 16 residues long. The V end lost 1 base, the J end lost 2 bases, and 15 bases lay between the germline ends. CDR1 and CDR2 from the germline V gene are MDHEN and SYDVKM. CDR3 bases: TGTGCCAGCAGTTTATTCCAGACAGGTCGAGCCTACGAGCAGTACTTC. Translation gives CASSLFQTGRAYEQYF.

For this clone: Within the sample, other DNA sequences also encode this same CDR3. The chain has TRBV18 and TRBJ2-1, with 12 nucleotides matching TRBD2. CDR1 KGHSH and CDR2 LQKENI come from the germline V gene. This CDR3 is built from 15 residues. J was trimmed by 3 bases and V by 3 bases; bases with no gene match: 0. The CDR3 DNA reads TGTGCCAGCTCACCGGGACTAGCGGGCTACAATGAGCAGTTCTTC. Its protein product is CASSPGLAGYNEQFF.

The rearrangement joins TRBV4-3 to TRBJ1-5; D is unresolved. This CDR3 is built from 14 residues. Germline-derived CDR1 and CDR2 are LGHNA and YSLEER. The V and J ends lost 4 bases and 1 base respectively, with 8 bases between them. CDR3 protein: CASSPSRSNQPQHF. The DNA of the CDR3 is TGCGCCAGCAGCCCCTCCAGAAGCAATCAGCCCCAGCATTTT.

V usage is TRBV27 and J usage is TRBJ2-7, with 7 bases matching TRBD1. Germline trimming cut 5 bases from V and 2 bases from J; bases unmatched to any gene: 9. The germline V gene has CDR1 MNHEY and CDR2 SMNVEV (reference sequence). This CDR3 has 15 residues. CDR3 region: CASSTGTVTPYEQYF. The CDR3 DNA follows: TGTGCCAGCAGTACGGGGACAGTGACGCCCTACGAGCAGTACTTC.

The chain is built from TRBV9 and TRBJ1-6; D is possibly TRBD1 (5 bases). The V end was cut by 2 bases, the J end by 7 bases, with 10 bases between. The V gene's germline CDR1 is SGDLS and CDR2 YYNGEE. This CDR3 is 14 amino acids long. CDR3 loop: CASSVADRNSPLHF. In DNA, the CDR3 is TGTGCCAGCAGCGTGGCAGACAGAAATTCACCCCTCCACTTT.

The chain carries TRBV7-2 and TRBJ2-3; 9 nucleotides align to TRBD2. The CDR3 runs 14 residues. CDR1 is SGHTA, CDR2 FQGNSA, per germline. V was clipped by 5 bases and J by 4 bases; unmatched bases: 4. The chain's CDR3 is CASSRGGAPDTQYF. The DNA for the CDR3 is TGTGCCAGCAGCCGCGGGGGGGCCCCAGATACGCAGTATTTT.

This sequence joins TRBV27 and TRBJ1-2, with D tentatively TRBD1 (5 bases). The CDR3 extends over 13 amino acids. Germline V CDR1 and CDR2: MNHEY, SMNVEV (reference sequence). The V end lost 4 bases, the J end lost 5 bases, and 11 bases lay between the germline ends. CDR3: CASSSDSVYGYTF. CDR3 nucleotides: TGTGCCAGCAGTTCCGACAGCGTTTATGGCTACACCTTC.

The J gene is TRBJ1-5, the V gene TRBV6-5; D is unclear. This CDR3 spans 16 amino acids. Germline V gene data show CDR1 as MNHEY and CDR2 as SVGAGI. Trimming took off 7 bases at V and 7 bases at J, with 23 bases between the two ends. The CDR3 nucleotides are TGTGCCAGCAATTATCTACCGGGCCCGAGAAGGCAGCCCCAGCATTTT. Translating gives CASNYLPGPRRQPQHF.

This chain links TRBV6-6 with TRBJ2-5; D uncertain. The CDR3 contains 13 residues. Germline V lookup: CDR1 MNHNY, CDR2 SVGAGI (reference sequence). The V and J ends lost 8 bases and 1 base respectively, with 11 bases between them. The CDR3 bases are TGTGCCAGCTTAAAGACGGGCCAAGAGACCCAGTACTTC. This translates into CASLKTGQETQYF.

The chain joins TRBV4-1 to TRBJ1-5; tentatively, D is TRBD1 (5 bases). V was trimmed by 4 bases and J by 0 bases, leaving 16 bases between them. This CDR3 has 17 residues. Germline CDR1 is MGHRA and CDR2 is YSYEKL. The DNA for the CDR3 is TGCGCCAGCAGCCCGGATTGGGGCCAAAATAGCAATCAGCCCCAGCATTTT. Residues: CASSPDWGQNSNQPQHF.

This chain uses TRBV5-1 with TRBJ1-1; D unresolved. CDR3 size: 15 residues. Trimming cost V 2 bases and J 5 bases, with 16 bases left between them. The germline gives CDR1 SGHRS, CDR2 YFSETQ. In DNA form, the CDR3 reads TGCGCCAGCAGCTTACCTCTCGCGGGTCAGACTGAAGCTTTCTTT. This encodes CASSLPLAGQTEAFF.

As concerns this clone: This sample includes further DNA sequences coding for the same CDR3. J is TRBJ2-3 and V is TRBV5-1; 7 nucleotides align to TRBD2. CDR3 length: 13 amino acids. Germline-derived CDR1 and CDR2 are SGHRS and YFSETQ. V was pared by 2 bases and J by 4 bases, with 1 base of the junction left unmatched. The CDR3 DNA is TGCGCCAGCAGCTTCGCGGGGGCAGATACGCAGTATTTT. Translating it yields CASSFAGADTQYF.

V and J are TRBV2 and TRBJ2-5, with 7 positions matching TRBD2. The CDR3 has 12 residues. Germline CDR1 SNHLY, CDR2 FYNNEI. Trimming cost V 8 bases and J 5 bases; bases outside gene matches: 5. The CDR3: CASGLGGETQYF. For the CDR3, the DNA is TGTGCCAGCGGACTAGGTGGGGAGACCCAGTACTTC. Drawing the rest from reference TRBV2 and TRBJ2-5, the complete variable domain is EPEVTQTPSHQVTQMGQEVILRCVPISNHLYFYWYRQILGQKVEFLVSFYNNEISEKSEIFDDQFSVERPDGSNFTLKIRSTKLEDSAMYFCASGLGGETQYFGPGTRLLVL.

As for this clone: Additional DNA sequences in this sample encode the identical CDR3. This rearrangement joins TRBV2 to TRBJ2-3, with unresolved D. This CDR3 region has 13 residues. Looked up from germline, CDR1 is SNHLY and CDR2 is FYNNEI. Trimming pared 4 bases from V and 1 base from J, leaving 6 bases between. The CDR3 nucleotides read TGTGCCAGCAGTGTGTTGGGCACAGATACGCAGTATTTT. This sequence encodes CASSVLGTDTQYF. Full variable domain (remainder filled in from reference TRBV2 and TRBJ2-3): EPEVTQTPSHQVTQMGQEVILRCVPISNHLYFYWYRQILGQKVEFLVSFYNNEISEKSEIFDDQFSVERPDGSNFTLKIRSTKLEDSAMYFCASSVLGTDTQYFGPGTRLTVL.

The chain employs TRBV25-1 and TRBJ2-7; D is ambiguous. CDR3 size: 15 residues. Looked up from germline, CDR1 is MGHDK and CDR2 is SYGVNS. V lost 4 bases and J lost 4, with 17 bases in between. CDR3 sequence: CASSAAGSRNYEQYF. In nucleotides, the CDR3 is TGTGCCAGCAGTGCCGCCGGGTCGCGTAATTACGAGCAGTACTTC.